This TCR beta chain was identified in a study of response to subunit inactivated influenza vaccine. This clonotype has only a few counts. The antigen is not known. Overall study results and limits: Few additional T cells are recruited per seasonal influenza vaccination, authors suggested.

TCRdb recomputed calls from the RT-PCR reads with MiXCR, one row per CDR3 protein. The table includes roughly 710,000 distinct CDR3 sequences, 12% to 15% detected once. Germline V gene lookup returns CDR1 MDHEN and CDR2 SYDVKM. Trimming left V 6 bases short and J 6 bases short, with 6 bases between. The CDR3 sequence is 11 residues long. The clonotype comes from a man aged 45 to 65 who received an inactivated influenza vaccine. The chain links TRBV28 to TRBJ1-5; D call uncertain. The source was PBMCs from blood, collected 14 to 15 days before vaccination. Here the CDR3 reads CASSSRQPQHF. Here the CDR3 DNA reads TGTGCCAGCAGCTCTCGTCAGCCCCAGCATTTT.